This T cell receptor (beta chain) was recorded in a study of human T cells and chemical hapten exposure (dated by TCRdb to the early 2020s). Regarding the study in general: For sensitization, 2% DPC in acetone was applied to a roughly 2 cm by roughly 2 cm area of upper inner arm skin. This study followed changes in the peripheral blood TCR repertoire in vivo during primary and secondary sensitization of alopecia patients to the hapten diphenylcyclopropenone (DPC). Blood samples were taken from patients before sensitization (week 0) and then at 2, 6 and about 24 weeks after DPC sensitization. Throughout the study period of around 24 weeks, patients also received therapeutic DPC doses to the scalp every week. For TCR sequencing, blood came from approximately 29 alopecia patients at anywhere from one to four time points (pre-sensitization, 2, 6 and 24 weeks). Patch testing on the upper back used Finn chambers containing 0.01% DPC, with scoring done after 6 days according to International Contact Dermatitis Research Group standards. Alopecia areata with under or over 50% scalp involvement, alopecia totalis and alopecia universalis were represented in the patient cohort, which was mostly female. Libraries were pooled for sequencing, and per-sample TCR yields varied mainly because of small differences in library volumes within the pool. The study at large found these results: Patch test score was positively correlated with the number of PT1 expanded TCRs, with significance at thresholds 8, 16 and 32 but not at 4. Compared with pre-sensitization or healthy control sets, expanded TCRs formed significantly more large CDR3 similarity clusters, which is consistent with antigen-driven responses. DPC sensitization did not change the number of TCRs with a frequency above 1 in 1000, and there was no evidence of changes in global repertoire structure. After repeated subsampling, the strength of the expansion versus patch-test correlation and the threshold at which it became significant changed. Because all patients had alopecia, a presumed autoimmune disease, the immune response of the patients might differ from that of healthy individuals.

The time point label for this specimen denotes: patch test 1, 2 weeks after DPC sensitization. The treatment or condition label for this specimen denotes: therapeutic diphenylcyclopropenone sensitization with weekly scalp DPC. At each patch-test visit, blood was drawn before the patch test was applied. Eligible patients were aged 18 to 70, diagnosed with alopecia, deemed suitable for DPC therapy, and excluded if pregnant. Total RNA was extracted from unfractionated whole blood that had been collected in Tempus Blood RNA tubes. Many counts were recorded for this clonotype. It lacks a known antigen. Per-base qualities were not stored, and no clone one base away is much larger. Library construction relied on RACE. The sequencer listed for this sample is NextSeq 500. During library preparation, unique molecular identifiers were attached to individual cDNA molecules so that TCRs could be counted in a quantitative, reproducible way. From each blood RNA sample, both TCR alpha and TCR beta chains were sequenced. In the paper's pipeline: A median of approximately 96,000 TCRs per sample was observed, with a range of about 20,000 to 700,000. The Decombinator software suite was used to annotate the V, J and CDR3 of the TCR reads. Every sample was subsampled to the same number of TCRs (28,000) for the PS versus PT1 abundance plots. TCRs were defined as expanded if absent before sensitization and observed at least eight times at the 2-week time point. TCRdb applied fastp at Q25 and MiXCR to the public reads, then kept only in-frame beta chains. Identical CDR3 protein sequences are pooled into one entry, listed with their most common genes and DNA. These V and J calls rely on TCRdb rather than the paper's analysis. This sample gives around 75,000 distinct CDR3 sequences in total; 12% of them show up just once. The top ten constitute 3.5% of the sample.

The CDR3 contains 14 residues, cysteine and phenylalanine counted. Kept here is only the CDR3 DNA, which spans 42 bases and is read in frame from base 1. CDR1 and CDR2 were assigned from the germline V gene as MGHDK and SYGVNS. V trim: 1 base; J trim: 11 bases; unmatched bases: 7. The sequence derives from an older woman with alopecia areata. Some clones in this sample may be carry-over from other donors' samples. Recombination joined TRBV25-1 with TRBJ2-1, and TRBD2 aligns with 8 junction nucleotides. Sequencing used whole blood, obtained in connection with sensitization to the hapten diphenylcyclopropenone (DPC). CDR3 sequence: CASSESGVAGKQFF. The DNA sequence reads TGTGCCAGCAGTGAATCTGGGGTAGCGGGGAAGCAGTTCTTC. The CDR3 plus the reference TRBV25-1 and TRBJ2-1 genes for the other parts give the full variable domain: EADIYQTPRYLVIGTGKKITLECSQTMGHDKMYWYQQDPGMELHLIHYSYGVNSTEKGDLSSESTVSRIRTEHFPLTLESARPSHTSQYLCASSESGVAGKQFFGPGTRLTVL.